This is a list of T cell receptor beta chains from one sample in a study of blood T cell repertoires in COVID-19. The repertoire was sequenced with immunoSEQ multiplex PCR; TCRdb's copy has only in-frame clones and lacks some. This table has over 35,000 clones, approximately 80% appearing once. The sequencing sample was made of peripheral blood. The receptor source for this set is a man aged 60 to 69 with active COVID-19. Each CDR3 is given with its conserved first and last residue. The order of the fields is D gene, clone size, J gene, V gene, CDR3 protein, CDR3 DNA. The D gene is left open where the match is weak. A row's size may be missing; if present it is once, few, many or a size class.

>TRBD1|-|TRBJ2-3|TRBV7-2
CASSLGQGTDTQYF
TGTGCCAGCAGCTTGGGACAGGGTACAGATACGCAGTATTTT
>TRBD1|few|TRBJ2-5|TRBV4-1
CASSRLTGTQETQYF
TGCGCCAGCAGCCGATTGACAGGGACGCAAGAGACCCAGTACTTC
>TRBD1|few|TRBJ2-7|TRBV4-1
CASSRPGQVVQYF
TGCGCCAGCAGCCGACCCGGACAGGTTGTTCAGTACTTC
>-|-|TRBJ2-7|TRBV6-2/TRBV6-3
CASSYTTQGGYNF
TGTGCCAGCAGTTACACCACACAAGGGGGATATAACTTC
>TRBD2|-|TRBJ2-2|TRBV10-3
CAVTSGSSGELFF
TGTGCCGTAACTAGCGGGAGTTCCGGGGAGCTGTTTTTT
>-|-|TRBJ2-2|TRBV5-1
CASRINGGARTGELFF
TGCGCCAGCAGGATAAACGGGGGTGCGAGGACCGGGGAGCTGTTTTTT
>-|-|TRBJ1-1|TRBV5-1
CASNRPGLAEAFF
TGCGCCAGTAATCGACCGGGGTTAGCTGAAGCTTTCTTT
>-|-|TRBJ1-6|TRBV9
CASSAGVAGGSDLHF
TGTGCCAGCAGCGCGGGGGTGGCAGGCGGGTCTGACCTCCACTTT
>-|-|TRBJ1-3|TRBV9
CASSEWGRVLSGNTIYF
TGTGCCAGCAGCGAGTGGGGCAGGGTTTTGTCTGGAAACACCATATATTTT
>-|few|TRBJ1-5|TRBV6-6
CASSYSIAGRNQPQHF
TGTGCCAGCAGTTACTCTATCGCGGGGAGGAATCAGCCCCAGCATTTT
>-|-|TRBJ1-1|TRBV13
CASSQRRAVAFF
TGTGCCAGCAGCCAAAGGAGGGCCGTTGCTTTCTTT
>-|once|TRBJ1-2|TRBV28
CASSFITPGILGYGYTF
TGTGCCAGCAGTTTTATTACACCCGGGATACTCGGCTATGGCTACACCTTC
>-|-|TRBJ2-3|TRBV29-1
CSGGRSGTDTQYF
TGCAGCGGAGGGAGGTCGGGCACAGATACGCAGTATTTT
>-|-|TRBJ2-3|TRBV7-9
CASSLGRSDTQYF
TGTGCCAGCAGCTTAGGCAGATCAGATACGCAGTATTTT
>-|-|TRBJ1-5|TRBV5-1
CASRDGRDSNQPQHF
TGCGCCAGCAGAGACGGACGGGATAGCAATCAGCCCCAGCATTTT
>-|-|TRBJ2-1|TRBV18
CASSPPSGSLNEQFF
TGTGCCAGCTCACCACCCTCCGGGAGCTTAAATGAGCAGTTCTTC
>-|-|TRBJ1-6|TRBV6-6
CASIPITGLDSPLHF
TGTGCCAGCATTCCTATTACGGGACTCGATTCACCCCTCCACTTT
>-|-|TRBJ1-4|TRBV7-2
CASRRTGWANEKLFF
TGTGCCAGCAGGAGAACAGGGTGGGCTAATGAAAAACTGTTTTTT
>TRBD2|-|TRBJ2-1|TRBV18
CASSPPKTSPKSSYNEQFF
TGTGCCAGCTCACCACCCAAGACTAGCCCCAAGAGCTCCTACAATGAGCAGTTCTTC
>TRBD2|-|TRBJ2-1|TRBV2
CASIVGGGVNEQFF
TGTGCCAGCATCGTAGGCGGGGGGGTCAATGAGCAGTTCTTC
>TRBD2|-|TRBJ2-1|TRBV5-1
CASSSLWTSGGFYNEQFF
TGCGCCAGCAGCTCCCTATGGACTAGCGGGGGCTTCTACAATGAGCAGTTCTTC
>TRBD1|few|TRBJ1-1|TRBV4-1
CASSQGQGRPTEAFF
TGCGCCAGCAGCCAGGGACAGGGGAGGCCCACTGAAGCTTTCTTT
>TRBD2|-|TRBJ2-1|TRBV6-5
CASSYALAGVLNEQFF
TGTGCCAGCAGTTACGCGCTAGCGGGAGTCCTCAATGAGCAGTTCTTC
>TRBD2|few|TRBJ2-1|TRBV5-1
CASSFSPSGMVRNEQFF
TGCGCCAGCAGCTTCAGCCCTAGCGGGATGGTTCGGAATGAGCAGTTCTTC
>-|once|TRBJ1-2|TRBV15
CATSRDQAIPYGYTF
TGTGCCACCAGCAGAGATCAGGCGATTCCGTATGGCTACACCTTC
>TRBD2|-|TRBJ2-5|TRBV4-2
CASQPAGGGETQYF
TGTGCCAGCCAACCAGCGGGAGGCGGGGAGACCCAGTACTTC